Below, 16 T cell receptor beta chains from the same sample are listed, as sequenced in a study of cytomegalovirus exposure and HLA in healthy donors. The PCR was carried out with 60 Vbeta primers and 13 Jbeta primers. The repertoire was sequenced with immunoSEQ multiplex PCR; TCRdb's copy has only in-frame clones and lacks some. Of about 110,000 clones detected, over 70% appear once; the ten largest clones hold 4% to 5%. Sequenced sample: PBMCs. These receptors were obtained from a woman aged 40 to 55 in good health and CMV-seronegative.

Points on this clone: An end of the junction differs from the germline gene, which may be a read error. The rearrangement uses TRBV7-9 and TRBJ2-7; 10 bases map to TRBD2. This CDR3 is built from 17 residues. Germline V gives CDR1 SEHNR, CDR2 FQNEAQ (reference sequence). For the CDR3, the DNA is TGTTCCAGCAGTTTCGCTGGGATAGCGGGGGGATCGGGGGAGCAGTACTTC. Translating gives CSSSFAGIAGGSGEQYF.

The CDR3 loop reads CASSYGTGIHTEAFF. The CDR3 region has the DNA TGTGCCAGCAGTTACGGGACAGGGATACACACTGAAGCTTTCTTT. V and J are TRBV6-6 and TRBJ1-1, with TRBD1 identical over 9 bases. Germline V lookup: CDR1 MNHNY, CDR2 SVGAGI (reference sequence). Trimming at V came to 2 bases and at J to 3 bases, leaving 4 bases not matched to a gene. The CDR3 has 15 amino acids.

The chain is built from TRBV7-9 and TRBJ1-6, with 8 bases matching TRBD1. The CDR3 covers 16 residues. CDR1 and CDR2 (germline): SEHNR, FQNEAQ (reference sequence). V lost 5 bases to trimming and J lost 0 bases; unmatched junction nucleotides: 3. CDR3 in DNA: TGTGCCAGCAGCCCCGGGACAGGCTCCTATAATTCACCCCTCCACTTT. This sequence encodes CASSPGTGSYNSPLHF.

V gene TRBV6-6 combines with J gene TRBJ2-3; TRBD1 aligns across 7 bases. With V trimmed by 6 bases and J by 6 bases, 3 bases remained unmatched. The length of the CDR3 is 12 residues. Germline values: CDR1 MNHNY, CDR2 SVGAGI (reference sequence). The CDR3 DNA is TGTGCCAGCAGGCTACAGGGGGATACGCAGTATTTT. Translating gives CASRLQGDTQYF.

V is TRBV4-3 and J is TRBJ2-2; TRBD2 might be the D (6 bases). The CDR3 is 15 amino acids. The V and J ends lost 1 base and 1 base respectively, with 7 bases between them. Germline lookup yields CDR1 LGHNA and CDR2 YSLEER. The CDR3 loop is CASSQGGVNTGELFF. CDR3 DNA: TGCGCCAGCAGCCAAGGGGGGGTGAACACCGGGGAGCTGTTTTTT.

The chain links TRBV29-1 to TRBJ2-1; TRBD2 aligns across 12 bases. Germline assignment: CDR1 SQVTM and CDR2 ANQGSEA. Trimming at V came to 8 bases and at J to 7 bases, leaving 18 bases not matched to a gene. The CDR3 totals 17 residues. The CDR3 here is CSIHGTSGSNFVNEQFF. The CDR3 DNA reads TGCAGCATCCATGGGACTAGCGGGTCCAATTTCGTGAATGAGCAGTTCTTC.

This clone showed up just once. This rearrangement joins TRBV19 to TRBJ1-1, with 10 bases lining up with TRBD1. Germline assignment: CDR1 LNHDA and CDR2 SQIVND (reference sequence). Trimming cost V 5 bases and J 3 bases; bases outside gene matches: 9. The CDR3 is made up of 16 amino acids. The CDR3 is CASSARQGAGDTEAFF. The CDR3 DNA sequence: TGTGCCAGTAGTGCGAGACAGGGGGCGGGGGACACTGAAGCTTTCTTT.

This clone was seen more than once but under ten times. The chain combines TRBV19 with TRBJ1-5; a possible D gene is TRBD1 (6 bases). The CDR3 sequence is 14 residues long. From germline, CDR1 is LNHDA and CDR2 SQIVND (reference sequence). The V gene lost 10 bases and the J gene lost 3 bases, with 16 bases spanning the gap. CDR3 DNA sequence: TGTGCCACCTTACCCGGGGACACCAATCAGCCCCAGCATTTT. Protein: CATLPGDTNQPQHF.

The CDR3 loop reads CASSLLWGTGNTEAFF. CDR3 in DNA: TGTGCCAGCAGCCTCTTGTGGGGGACAGGTAACACTGAAGCTTTCTTT. V is TRBV7-8 and J is TRBJ1-1; 8 bases map to TRBD1. Looked up from germline, CDR1 is SGHVS and CDR2 is FQNEAQ. The CDR3 runs 16 residues. V trimming: 5 bases; J trimming: 2 bases; junction bases outside the gene matches: 10.

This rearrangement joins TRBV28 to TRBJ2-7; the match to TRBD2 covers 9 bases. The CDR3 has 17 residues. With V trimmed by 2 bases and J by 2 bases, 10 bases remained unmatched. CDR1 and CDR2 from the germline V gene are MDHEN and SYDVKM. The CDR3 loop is CASSLILAGLRTYEQYF. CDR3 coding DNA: TGTGCCAGCAGTTTAATACTAGCGGGTCTCCGAACCTACGAGCAGTACTTC. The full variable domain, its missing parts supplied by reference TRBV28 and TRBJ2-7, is DVKVTQSSRYLVKRTGEKVFLECVQDMDHENMFWYRQDPGLGLRLIYFSYDVKMKEKGDIPEGYSVSREKKERFSLILESASTNQTSMYLCASSLILAGLRTYEQYFGPGTRLTVT.

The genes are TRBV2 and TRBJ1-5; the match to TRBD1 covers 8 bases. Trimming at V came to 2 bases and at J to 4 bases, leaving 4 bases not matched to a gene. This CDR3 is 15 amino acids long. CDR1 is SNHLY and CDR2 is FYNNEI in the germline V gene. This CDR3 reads CASSEFRTGNQPQHF. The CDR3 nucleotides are TGTGCCAGCAGTGAATTTAGGACAGGGAATCAGCCCCAGCATTTT.

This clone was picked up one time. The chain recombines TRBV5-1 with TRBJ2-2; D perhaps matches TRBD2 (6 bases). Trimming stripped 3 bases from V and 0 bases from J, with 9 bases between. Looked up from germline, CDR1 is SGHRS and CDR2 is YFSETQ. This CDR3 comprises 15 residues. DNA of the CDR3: TGCGCCAGCAGCTCACGACTAGCGAACACCGGGGAGCTGTTTTTT. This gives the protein CASSSRLANTGELFF.

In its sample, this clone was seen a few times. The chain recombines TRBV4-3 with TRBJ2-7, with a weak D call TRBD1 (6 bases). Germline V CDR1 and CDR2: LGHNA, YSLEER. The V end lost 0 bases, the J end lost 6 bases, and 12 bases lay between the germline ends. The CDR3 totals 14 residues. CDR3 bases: TGCGCCAGCAGCCAAGAGAGAGGGGGAACCGAGCAGTACTTC. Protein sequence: CASSQERGGTEQYF.

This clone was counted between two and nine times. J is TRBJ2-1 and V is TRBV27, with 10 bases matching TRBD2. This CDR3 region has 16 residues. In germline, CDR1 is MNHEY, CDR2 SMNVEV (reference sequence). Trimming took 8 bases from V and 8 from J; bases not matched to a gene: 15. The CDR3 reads CASRSLLAGEADEQFF. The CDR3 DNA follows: TGTGCCAGCCGATCCCTCCTAGCGGGAGAGGCCGATGAGCAGTTCTTC.

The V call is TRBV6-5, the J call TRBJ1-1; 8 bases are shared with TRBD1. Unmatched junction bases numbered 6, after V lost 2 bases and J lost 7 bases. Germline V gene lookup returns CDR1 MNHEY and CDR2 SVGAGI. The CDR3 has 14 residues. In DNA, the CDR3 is TGTGCCAGCAGTTACCAAGGACAGGGTGATGAAGCTTTCTTT. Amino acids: CASSYQGQGDEAFF.

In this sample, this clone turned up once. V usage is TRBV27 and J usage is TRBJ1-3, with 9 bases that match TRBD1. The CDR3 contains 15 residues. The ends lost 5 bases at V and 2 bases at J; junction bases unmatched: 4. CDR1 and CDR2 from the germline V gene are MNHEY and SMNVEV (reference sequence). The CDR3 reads CASSRRDRAGNTIYF. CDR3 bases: TGTGCCAGCAGTAGGCGGGACAGGGCTGGAAACACCATATATTTT.